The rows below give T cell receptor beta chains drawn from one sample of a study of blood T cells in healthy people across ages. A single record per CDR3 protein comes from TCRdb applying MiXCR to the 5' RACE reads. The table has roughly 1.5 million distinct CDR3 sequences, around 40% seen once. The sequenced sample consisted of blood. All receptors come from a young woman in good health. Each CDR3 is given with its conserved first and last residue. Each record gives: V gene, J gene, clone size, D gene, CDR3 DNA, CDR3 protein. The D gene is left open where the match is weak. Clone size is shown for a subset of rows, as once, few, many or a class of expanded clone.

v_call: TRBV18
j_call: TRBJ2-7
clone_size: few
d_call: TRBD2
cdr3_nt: TGTGCCAGCCAGAGCGGGAGCTCCTACGAGCAGTACTTC
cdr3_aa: CASQSGSSYEQYF

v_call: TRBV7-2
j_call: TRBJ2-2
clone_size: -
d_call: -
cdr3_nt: TGTGCCAGCATCACGGGACTCGGATCCACCGGGGAGCTGTTTTTT
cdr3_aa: CASITGLGSTGELFF

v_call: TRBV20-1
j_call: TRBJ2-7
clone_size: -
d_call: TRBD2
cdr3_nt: TGCAGTGCTAGCCCCGGGACTAGCTGGTACAATGAGCAGTACTTC
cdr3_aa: CSASPGTSWYNEQYF

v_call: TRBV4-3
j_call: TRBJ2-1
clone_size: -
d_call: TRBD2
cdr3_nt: TGCGCCAGCAGCCAGGGGACTAACGGGAAATACAATGAGCAGTTCTTC
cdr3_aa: CASSQGTNGKYNEQFF

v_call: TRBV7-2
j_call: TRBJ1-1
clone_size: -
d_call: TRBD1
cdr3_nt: TGTGCCAGCAGAAAATGGGACAGGGAACAAGCTTTCTTT
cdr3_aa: CASRKWDREQAFF

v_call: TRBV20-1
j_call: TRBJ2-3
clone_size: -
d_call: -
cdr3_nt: TGCAGTGCTATCAACCCGCACGGCACAGATACGCAGTATTTT
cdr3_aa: CSAINPHGTDTQYF

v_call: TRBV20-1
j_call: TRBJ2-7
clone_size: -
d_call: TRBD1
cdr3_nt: TGCAGTGTAACAGACAGGGGCCGCTCCTACGAGCAGTACTTC
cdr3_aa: CSVTDRGRSYEQYF

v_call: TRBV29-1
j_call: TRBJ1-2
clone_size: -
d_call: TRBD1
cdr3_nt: TGCAGCGTTGCCACATCGGACAGGGTTCATGGCTACACCTTC
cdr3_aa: CSVATSDRVHGYTF

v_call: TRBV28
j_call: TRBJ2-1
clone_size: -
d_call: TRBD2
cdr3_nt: TGTGCCAGCAGTACTGGGACTAGCGCCTACAATGAGCAGTTCTTC
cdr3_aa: CASSTGTSAYNEQFF

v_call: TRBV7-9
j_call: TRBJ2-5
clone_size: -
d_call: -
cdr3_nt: TGTGCCAGCAGCTTTATAGGGTTCCAAGAGACCCAGTACTTC
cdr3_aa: CASSFIGFQETQYF

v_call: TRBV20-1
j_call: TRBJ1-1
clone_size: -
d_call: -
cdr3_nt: TGCAGTGCTAGAAGCGGACAGATAAACACTGAAGCTTTCTTT
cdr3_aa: CSARSGQINTEAFF

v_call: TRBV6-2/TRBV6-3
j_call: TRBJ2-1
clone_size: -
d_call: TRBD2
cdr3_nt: TGTGCCAGTAGTTTGAGCGGGGGACTATTAAGGGAGCAGTTCTTC
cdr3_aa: CASSLSGGLLREQFF

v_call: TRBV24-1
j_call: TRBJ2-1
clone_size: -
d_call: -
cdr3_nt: TGTGCCACCAGTGATCCGGTTTCCCCCTCTAATGAGCAGTTCTTC
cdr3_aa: CATSDPVSPSNEQFF

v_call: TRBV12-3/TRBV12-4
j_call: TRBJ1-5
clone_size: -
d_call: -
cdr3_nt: TGTGCCAGCAGTTTAAGGCAAGGGGTCCTTGGATATCAGCCCCAGCATTTT
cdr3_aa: CASSLRQGVLGYQPQHF

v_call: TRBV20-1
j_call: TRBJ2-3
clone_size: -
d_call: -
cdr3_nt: TGCAGTGCTAGAGTCGGGGAGGCGGATACGCAGTATTTT
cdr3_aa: CSARVGEADTQYF

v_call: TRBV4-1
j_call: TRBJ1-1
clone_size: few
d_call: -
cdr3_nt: TGCGCCAGCAGCCACCATCTGGGGCAGGGTTTTTTCGCTGAAGCTTTCTTT
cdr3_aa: CASSHHLGQGFFAEAFF

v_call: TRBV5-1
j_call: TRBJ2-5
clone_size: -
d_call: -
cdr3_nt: TGCGCCAGCAGCTTGGCCGGAGGGAGAGGAGAGACCCAGTACTTC
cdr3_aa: CASSLAGGRGETQYF

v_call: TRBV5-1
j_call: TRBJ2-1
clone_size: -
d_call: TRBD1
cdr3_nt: TGCGCCAGCAGCTCCTTCGGGACAGGGGGCGGGTTCTACAATGAGCAGTTCTTC
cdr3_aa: CASSSFGTGGGFYNEQFF

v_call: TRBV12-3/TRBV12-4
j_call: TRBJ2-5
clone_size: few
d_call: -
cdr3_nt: TGTGCCAGCAGTCGGGCGGGGTTAGGAGAAGAGACCCAGTACTTC
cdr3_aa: CASSRAGLGEETQYF

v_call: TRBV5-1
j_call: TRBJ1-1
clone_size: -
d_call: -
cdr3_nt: TGCGCCAGCAGTTTCGCCCAGAGAGCTTTCTTT
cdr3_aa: CASSFAQRAFF

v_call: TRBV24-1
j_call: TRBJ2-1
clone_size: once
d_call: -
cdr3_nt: TGTGCCACCAGCGATAGTACAGGGAGACACAATGAGCAGTTCTTC
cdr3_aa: CATSDSTGRHNEQFF

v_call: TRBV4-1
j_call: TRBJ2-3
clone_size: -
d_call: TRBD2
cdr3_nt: TGCGCCAGCAGCCAAGATGGGGGAGCGGGGGGCTTGAATACGCAGTATTTT
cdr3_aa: CASSQDGGAGGLNTQYF

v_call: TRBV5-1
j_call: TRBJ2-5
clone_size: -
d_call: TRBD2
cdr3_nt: TGCGCCAGCAGCTTCAAACCGGGAGGGCAAGAGACCCAGTACTTC
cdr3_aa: CASSFKPGGQETQYF

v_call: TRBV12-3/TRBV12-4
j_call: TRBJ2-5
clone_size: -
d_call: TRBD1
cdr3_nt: TGTGCCAGCAGCCAGGGACAGGCTGGGCAAGAGACCCAGTACTTC
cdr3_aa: CASSQGQAGQETQYF

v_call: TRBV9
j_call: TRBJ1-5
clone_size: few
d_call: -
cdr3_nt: TGTGCCAGCAGCGTAGGCCAGCTGGATCAGCCCCAGCATTTT
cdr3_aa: CASSVGQLDQPQHF

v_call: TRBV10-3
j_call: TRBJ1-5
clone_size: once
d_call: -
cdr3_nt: TGTGCCATCAGTGATAGACAGGTTAATCAGCCCCAGCATTTT
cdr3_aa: CAISDRQVNQPQHF